This T cell receptor beta chain was captured in a study of shared clonotypes between healthy human individuals. Study context: Per donor, three plates held CD4 naive cells, three held CD4 memory, two held CD8 naive and one held CD8 memory.

The CDR3 runs 19 residues. V was cut by 7 bases and J by 0 bases, with 25 bases left in between. CDR1 and CDR2 from the germline V gene are ENHRY and SYGVKD. Sorted-subset replicate PCRs used 200 ng of genomic DNA. This amount corresponded to some 32,000 T cell genomes. Only in-frame clones appear in the TCRdb table, and some are missing; sequencing was by immunoSEQ multiplex PCR. Among millions of clones listed, 93% were seen once. The rearrangement uses TRBV10-3 and TRBJ1-5; no definite D call. What was sequenced was naive CD4+ T cells from PBMCs. Subset in this sample: CD45RA+ positively selected. This clonotype was obtained from a man younger than 30 in good health. Some clones in this sample may be carry-over from other donors' samples. The CDR3 coding sequence is TGTGCCATCACCCTAAGTGGCACTTTAAGACCGAATAGCAATCAGCCCCAGCATTTT. Its translation is CAITLSGTLRPNSNQPQHF.